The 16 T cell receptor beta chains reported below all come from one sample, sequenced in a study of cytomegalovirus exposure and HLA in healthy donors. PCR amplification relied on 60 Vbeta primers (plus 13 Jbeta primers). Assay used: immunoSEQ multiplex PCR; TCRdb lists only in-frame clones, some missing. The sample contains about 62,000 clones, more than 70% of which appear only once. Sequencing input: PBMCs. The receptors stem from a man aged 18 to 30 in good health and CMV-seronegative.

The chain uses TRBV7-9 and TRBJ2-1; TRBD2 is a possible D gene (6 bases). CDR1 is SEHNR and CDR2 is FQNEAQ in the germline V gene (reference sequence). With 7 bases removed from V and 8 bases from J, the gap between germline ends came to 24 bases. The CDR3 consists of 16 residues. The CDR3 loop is CASTPPGGATSDEQFF. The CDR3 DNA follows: TGTGCCAGCACCCCACCGGGCGGGGCAACTTCGGATGAGCAGTTCTTC.

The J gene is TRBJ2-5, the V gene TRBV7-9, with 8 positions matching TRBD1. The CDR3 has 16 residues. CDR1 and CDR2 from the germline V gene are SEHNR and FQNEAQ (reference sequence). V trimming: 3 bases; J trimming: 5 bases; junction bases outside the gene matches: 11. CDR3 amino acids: CASSLGTGALEETQYF. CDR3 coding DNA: TGTGCCAGCAGCTTGGGGACAGGCGCCCTTGAGGAGACCCAGTACTTC.

CDR3 sequence: CASRNTGVGEQYF. CDR3 sequence (DNA): TGTGCCAGCCGTAACACAGGGGTGGGCGAGCAGTACTTC. The chain uses TRBV11-2 and TRBJ2-7; 7 bases match TRBD1. CDR1 and CDR2 from the germline V gene are SGHAT and FQNNGV. V shed 8 bases, J shed 6 bases, and the junction held 10 bases outside the gene matches. This CDR3 region has 13 residues.

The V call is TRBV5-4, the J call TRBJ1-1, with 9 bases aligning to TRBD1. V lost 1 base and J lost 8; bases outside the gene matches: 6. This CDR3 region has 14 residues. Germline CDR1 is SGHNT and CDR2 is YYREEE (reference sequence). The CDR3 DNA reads TGTGCCAGCAGCTTGACAGGGGGCAGATTGGAAGCTTTCTTT. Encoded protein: CASSLTGGRLEAFF.

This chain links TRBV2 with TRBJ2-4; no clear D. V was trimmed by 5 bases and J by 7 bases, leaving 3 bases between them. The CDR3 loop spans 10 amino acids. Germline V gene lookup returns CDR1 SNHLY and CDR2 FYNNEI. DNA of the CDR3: TGTGCCAGCAGTTCGAACATTCAGTACTTC. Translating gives CASSSNIQYF.

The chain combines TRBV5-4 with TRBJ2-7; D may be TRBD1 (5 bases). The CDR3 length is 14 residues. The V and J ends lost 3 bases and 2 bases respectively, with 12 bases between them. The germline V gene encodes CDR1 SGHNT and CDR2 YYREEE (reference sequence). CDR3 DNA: TGTGCCAGCAGCTCCTGGGCAGGGACCTACGAGCAGTACTTC. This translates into CASSSWAGTYEQYF.

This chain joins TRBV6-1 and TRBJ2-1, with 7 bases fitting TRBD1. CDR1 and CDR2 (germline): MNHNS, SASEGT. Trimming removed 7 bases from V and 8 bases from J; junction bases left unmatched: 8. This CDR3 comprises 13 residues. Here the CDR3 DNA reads TGTGCCAGCAACAGACAGGGACGGGATGAGCAGTTCTTC. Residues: CASNRQGRDEQFF.

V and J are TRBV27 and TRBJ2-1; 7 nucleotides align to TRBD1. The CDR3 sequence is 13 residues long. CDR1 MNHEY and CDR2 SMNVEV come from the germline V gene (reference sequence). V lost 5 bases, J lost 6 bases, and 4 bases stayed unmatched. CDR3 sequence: CASSLAGGNEQFF. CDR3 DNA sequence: TGTGCCAGCAGTCTGGCAGGGGGCAATGAGCAGTTCTTC.

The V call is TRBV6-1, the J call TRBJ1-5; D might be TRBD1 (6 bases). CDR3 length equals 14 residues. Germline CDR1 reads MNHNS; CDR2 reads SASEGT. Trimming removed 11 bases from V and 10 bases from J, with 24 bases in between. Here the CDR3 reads CAGGERGQVRPQHF. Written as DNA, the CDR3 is TGTGCCGGGGGGGAGAGGGGACAAGTCCGACCCCAGCATTTT.

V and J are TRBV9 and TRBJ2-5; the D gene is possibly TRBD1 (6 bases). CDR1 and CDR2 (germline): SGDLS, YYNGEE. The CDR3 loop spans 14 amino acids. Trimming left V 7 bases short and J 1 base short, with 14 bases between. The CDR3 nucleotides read TGTGCCAGCGCCAGTCGAGGGGGCCAAGAGACCCAGTACTTC. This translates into CASASRGGQETQYF.

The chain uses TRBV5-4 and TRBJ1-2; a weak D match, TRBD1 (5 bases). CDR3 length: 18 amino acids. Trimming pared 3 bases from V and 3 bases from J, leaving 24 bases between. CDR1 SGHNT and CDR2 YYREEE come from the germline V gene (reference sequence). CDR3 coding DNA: TGTGCCAGCAGCTCAATATTCCCAGGACCGGGGGTCTACTATGGCTACACCTTC. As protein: CASSSIFPGPGVYYGYTF. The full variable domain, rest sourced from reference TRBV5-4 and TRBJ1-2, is ETGVTQSPTHLIKTRGQQVTLRCSSQSGHNTVSWYQQALGQGPQFIFQYYREEENGRGNFPPRFSGLQFPNYSSELNVNALELDDSALYLCASSSIFPGPGVYYGYTFGSGTRLTVV.

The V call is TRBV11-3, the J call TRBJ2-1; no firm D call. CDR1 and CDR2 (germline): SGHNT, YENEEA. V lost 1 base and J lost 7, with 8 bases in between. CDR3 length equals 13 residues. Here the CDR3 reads CASSLGEMNEQFF. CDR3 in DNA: TGTGCCAGCAGCTTAGGCGAAATGAATGAGCAGTTCTTC.

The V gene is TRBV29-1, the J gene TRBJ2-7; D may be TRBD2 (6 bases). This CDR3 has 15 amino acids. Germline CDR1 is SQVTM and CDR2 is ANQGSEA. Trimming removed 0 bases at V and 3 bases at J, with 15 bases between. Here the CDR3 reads CSVEELNRRGYEQYF. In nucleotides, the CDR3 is TGCAGCGTTGAAGAGCTGAACAGGAGGGGCTACGAGCAGTACTTC.

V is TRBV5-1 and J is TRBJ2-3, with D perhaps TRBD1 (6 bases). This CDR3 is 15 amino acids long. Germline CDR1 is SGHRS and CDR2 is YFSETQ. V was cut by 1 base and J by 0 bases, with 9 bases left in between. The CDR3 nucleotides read TGCGCCAGCAGCTTGCAACAGGGAAGCACAGATACGCAGTATTTT. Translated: CASSLQQGSTDTQYF.

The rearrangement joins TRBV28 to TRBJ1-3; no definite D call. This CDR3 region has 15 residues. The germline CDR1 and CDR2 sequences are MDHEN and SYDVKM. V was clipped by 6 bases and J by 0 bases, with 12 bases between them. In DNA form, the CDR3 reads TGTGCCAGCAGCCGAGACGGAGTCTCTGGAAACACCATATATTTT. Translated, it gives CASSRDGVSGNTIYF.

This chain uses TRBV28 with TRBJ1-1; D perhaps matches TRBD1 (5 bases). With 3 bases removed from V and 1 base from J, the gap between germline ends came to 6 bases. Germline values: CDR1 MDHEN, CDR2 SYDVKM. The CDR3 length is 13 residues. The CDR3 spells CASSLGGNTEAFF. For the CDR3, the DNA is TGTGCCAGCAGTTTGGGGGGGAACACTGAAGCTTTCTTT. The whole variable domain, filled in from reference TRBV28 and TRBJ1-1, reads DVKVTQSSRYLVKRTGEKVFLECVQDMDHENMFWYRQDPGLGLRLIYFSYDVKMKEKGDIPEGYSVSREKKERFSLILESASTNQTSMYLCASSLGGNTEAFFGQGTRLTVV.